Listed below are T cell receptor beta chains from one sample, sequenced in a study of read filtering for tumor transcriptome and immune sequencing. MiXCR, run by TCRdb on the reads, gives a single entry per CDR3 protein. The sample records tens of thousands of distinct CDR3 sequences, about 22% being singletons. The source material was a population of CD138-negative cells sorted from bone marrow. The source is a donor aged 40 or over with multiple myeloma. Both conserved end residues are part of each CDR3.

V gene: TRBV29-1
J gene: TRBJ2-5
CDR3 length: 12
CDR3 protein: CSVEGVGETQYF

V gene: TRBV2
J gene: TRBJ2-2
CDR3 length: 15
CDR3 protein: CASRETGASTGELFF

V gene: TRBV5-4
J gene: TRBJ2-3
CDR3 length: 17
CDR3 protein: CASSLGVAGTRVDTQYF

V gene: TRBV6-6
J gene: TRBJ2-7
CDR3 length: 12
CDR3 protein: CAIGDITYEQYF

V gene: TRBV4-1
J gene: TRBJ1-1
CDR3 length: 13
CDR3 protein: CASSQAPNTEAFF

V gene: TRBV7-9
J gene: TRBJ2-2
CDR3 length: 12
CDR3 protein: CASSLEVGELFF

V gene: TRBV28
J gene: TRBJ2-1
CDR3 length: 12
CDR3 protein: CASSLIRNEQFF

V gene: TRBV2
J gene: TRBJ2-2
CDR3 length: 15
CDR3 protein: CASRLTRGNTGELFF

V gene: TRBV7-9
J gene: TRBJ2-1
CDR3 length: 13
CDR3 protein: CASSARQDNEQFF

V gene: TRBV2
J gene: TRBJ2-2
CDR3 length: 13
CDR3 protein: CASSAAGVGELFF

V gene: TRBV20-1
J gene: TRBJ2-3
CDR3 length: 15
CDR3 protein: CSARDRKLSADTQYF

V gene: TRBV29-1
J gene: TRBJ2-5
CDR3 length: 14
CDR3 protein: CSVGPGQGGETQYF

V gene: TRBV20-1
J gene: TRBJ1-4
CDR3 length: 15
CDR3 protein: CSARLGRETNEKLFF

V gene: TRBV6-6
J gene: TRBJ1-5
CDR3 length: 14
CDR3 protein: CASTQRTENQPQHF

V gene: TRBV2
J gene: TRBJ2-2
CDR3 length: 16
CDR3 protein: CASSEALTVNTGELFF

V gene: TRBV29-1
J gene: TRBJ2-5
CDR3 length: 12
CDR3 protein: CSVGGFQETQYF

V gene: TRBV7-8
J gene: TRBJ1-1
CDR3 length: 16
CDR3 protein: CASSYLGGPMNTEAFF

V gene: TRBV6-5
J gene: TRBJ2-7
CDR3 length: 15
CDR3 protein: CASSGTGTGTYEQYF

V gene: TRBV2
J gene: TRBJ2-1
CDR3 length: 14
CDR3 protein: CASRGLADYNEQFF

V gene: TRBV28
J gene: TRBJ1-2
CDR3 length: 13
CDR3 protein: CASTLTGPYGYTF

V gene: TRBV4-1
J gene: TRBJ2-3
CDR3 length: 16
CDR3 protein: CASSQGAGGGTDTQYF

V gene: TRBV11-2
J gene: TRBJ2-3
CDR3 length: 12
CDR3 protein: CASSLLFDTQYF

V gene: TRBV29-1
J gene: TRBJ1-1
CDR3 length: 15
CDR3 protein: CSVIRYNRLNTGAFF

V gene: TRBV7-2
J gene: TRBJ2-7
CDR3 length: 16
CDR3 protein: CASSPGTSGGYYEQYF

V gene: TRBV29-1
J gene: TRBJ1-4
CDR3 length: 14
CDR3 protein: CSVAEPATNEKLFF

V gene: TRBV6-5
J gene: TRBJ2-5
CDR3 length: 14
CDR3 protein: CASSGHSGRESQYF

V gene: TRBV12-3/TRBV12-4
J gene: TRBJ1-3
CDR3 length: 15
CDR3 protein: CASSPRGTSGNTIYF

V gene: TRBV3-1
J gene: TRBJ2-1
CDR3 length: 16
CDR3 protein: CASSQDGRGAYNEQFF

V gene: TRBV12-3/TRBV12-4
J gene: TRBJ2-7
CDR3 length: 12
CDR3 protein: CASSTTIYEQYF

V gene: TRBV12-3/TRBV12-4
J gene: TRBJ1-2
CDR3 length: 14
CDR3 protein: CASSLGTRGYGYTF

V gene: TRBV18
J gene: TRBJ1-5
CDR3 length: 15
CDR3 protein: CASSPRRDRVQPQHF

V gene: TRBV12-3/TRBV12-4
J gene: TRBJ2-5
CDR3 length: 14
CDR3 protein: CASGRQGAQETQYF

V gene: TRBV5-1
J gene: TRBJ2-5
CDR3 length: 16
CDR3 protein: CASSLALAGVQETQYF

V gene: TRBV7-9
J gene: TRBJ2-7
CDR3 length: 13
CDR3 protein: CASSPQWGHEQYF

V gene: TRBV20-1
J gene: TRBJ2-7
CDR3 length: 12
CDR3 protein: CSAEQGNPEQYF

V gene: TRBV5-1
J gene: TRBJ1-2
CDR3 length: 14
CDR3 protein: CASSSLGSGDGYTF

V gene: TRBV7-9
J gene: TRBJ1-1
CDR3 length: 14
CDR3 protein: CASKWGNMNTEAFF

V gene: TRBV2
J gene: TRBJ1-1
CDR3 length: 13
CDR3 protein: CASSGLSAGEAFF

V gene: TRBV5-1
J gene: TRBJ1-1
CDR3 length: 14
CDR3 protein: CASSFQGFDTEAFF

V gene: TRBV5-1
J gene: TRBJ2-7
CDR3 length: 14
CDR3 protein: CASSLEIGDYEQYF

V gene: TRBV7-6
J gene: TRBJ1-1
CDR3 length: 15
CDR3 protein: CASSLRAGSNTEAFF

V gene: TRBV19
J gene: TRBJ2-4
CDR3 length: 14
CDR3 protein: CASSKIGQGNIQYF

V gene: TRBV28
J gene: TRBJ2-3
CDR3 length: 16
CDR3 protein: CASSLSYRDATDTQYF

V gene: TRBV20-1
J gene: TRBJ2-1
CDR3 length: 13
CDR3 protein: CSAQSRNNNEQFF

V gene: TRBV5-1
J gene: TRBJ2-2
CDR3 length: 12
CDR3 protein: CASSWSTRELFF

V gene: TRBV27
J gene: TRBJ2-3
CDR3 length: 14
CDR3 protein: CASSLGGMKDTQYF

V gene: TRBV6-5
J gene: TRBJ2-7
CDR3 length: 19
CDR3 protein: CASSYYRTSGGSMSYEQYF

V gene: TRBV28
J gene: TRBJ1-2
CDR3 length: 12
CDR3 protein: CASSSRDYGYTF

V gene: TRBV28
J gene: TRBJ2-5
CDR3 length: 15
CDR3 protein: CASSEGRPAAETQYF

V gene: TRBV28
J gene: TRBJ1-1
CDR3 length: 15
CDR3 protein: CASSGTGLGNTEAFF

V gene: TRBV3-1
J gene: TRBJ1-3
CDR3 length: 16
CDR3 protein: CASSQDWGIPGNTIYF

V gene: TRBV12-3/TRBV12-4
J gene: TRBJ1-6
CDR3 length: 13
CDR3 protein: CASTAQGYSPLHF

V gene: TRBV7-9
J gene: TRBJ1-1
CDR3 length: 13
CDR3 protein: CASSLGGNPEAFF

V gene: TRBV30
J gene: TRBJ2-7
CDR3 length: 14
CDR3 protein: CAWRRQGHSYEQYF

V gene: TRBV2
J gene: TRBJ2-1
CDR3 length: 14
CDR3 protein: CASSETGGWDEQFF

V gene: TRBV7-9
J gene: TRBJ1-1
CDR3 length: 15
CDR3 protein: CASSSTGIMNTEAFF

V gene: TRBV7-9
J gene: TRBJ2-3
CDR3 length: 16
CDR3 protein: CASSFIVVYESDTQYF